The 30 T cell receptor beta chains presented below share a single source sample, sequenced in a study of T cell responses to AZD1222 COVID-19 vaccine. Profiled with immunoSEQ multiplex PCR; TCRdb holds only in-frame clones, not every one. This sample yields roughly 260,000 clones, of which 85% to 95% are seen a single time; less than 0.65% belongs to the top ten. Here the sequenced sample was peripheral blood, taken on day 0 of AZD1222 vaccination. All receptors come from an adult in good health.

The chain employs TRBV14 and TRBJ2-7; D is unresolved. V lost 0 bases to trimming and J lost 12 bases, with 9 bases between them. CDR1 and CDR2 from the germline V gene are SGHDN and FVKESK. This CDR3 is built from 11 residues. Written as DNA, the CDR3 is TGTGCCAGCAGCCAAGATGGCCGGCCGTACTTC. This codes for CASSQDGRPYF. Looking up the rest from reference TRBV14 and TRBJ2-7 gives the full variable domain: EAGVTQFPSHSVIEKGQTVTLRCDPISGHDNLYWYRRVMGKEIKFLLHFVKESKQDESGMPNNRFLAERTGGTYSTLKVQPAELEDSGVYFCASSQDGRPYFGPGTRLTVT.

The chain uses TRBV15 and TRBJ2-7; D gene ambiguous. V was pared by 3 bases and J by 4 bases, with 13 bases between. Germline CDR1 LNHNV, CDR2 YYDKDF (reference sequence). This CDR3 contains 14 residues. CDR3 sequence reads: CATSSLGVWYEQYF. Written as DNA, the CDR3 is TGTGCCACCAGCAGTCTTGGGGTTTGGTACGAGCAGTACTTC.

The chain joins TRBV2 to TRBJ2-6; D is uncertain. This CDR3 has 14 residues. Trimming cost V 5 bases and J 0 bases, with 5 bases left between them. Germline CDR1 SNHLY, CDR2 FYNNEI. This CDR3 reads CASSMGSGANVLTF. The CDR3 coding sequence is TGTGCCAGCAGTATGGGCTCTGGGGCCAACGTCCTGACTTTC. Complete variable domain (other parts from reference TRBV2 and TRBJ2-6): EPEVTQTPSHQVTQMGQEVILRCVPISNHLYFYWYRQILGQKVEFLVSFYNNEISEKSEIFDDQFSVERPDGSNFTLKIRSTKLEDSAMYFCASSMGSGANVLTFGAGSRLTVL.

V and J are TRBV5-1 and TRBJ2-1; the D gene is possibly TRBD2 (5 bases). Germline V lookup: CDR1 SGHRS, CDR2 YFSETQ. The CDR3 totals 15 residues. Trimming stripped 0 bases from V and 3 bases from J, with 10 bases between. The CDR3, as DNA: TGCGCCAGCAGCTTGGGGTCCGGGGACTACAATGAGCAGTTCTTC. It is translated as CASSLGSGDYNEQFF.

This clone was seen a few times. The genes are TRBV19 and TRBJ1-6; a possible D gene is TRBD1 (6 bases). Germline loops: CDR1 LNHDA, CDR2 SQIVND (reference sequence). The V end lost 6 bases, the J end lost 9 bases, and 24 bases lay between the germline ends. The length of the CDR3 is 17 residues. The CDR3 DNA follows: TGTGCCAGTAGATTTACTCAGGGGCGGGCGGACGGTTCACCCCTCCACTTT. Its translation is CASRFTQGRADGSPLHF.

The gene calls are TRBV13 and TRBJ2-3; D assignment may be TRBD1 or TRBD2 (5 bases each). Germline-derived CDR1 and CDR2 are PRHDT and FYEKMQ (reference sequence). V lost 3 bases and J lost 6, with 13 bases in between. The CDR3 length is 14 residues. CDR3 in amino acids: CASSLGPVGDTQYF. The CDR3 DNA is TGTGCCAGCAGCTTGGGACCCGTCGGGGATACGCAGTATTTT.

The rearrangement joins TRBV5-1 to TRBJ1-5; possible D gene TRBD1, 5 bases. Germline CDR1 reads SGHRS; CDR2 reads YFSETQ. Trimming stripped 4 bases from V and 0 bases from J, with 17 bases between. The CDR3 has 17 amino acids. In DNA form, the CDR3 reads TGCGCCAGCAGCCCGGGACCGGACCTTTATAGCAATCAGCCCCAGCATTTT. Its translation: CASSPGPDLYSNQPQHF. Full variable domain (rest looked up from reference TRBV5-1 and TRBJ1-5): KAGVTQTPRYLIKTRGQQVTLSCSPISGHRSVSWYQQTPGQGLQFLFEYFSETQRNKGNFPGRFSGRQFSNSRSEMNVSTLELGDSALYLCASSPGPDLYSNQPQHFGDGTRLSIL.

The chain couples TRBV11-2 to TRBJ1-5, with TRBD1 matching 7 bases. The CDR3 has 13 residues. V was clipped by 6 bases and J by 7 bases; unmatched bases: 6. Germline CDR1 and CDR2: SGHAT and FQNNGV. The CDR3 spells CASSRDRRQPQHF. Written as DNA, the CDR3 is TGTGCCAGCAGTAGGGACAGACGACAGCCCCAGCATTTT.

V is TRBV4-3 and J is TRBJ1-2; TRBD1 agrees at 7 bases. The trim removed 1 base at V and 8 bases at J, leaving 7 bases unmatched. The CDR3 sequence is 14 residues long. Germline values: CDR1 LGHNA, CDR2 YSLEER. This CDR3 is CASSQGWQGGGYTF. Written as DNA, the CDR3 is TGCGCCAGCAGCCAAGGATGGCAGGGGGGCGGCTACACCTTC.

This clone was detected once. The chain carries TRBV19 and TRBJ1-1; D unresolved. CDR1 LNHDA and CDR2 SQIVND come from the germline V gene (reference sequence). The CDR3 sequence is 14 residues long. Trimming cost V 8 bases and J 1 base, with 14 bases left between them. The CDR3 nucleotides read TGTGCCAGTGGGGAAACGTTCGCGAACACTGAAGCTTTCTTT. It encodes CASGETFANTEAFF. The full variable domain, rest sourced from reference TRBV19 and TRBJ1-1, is DGGITQSPKYLFRKEGQNVTLSCEQNLNHDAMYWYRQDPGQGLRLIYYSQIVNDFQKGDIAEGYSVSREKKESFPLTVTSAQKNPTAFYLCASGETFANTEAFFGQGTRLTVV.

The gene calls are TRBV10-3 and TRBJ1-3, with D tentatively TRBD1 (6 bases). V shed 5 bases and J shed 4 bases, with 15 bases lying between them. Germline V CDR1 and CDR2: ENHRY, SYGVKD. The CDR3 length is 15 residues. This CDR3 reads CAISSQGIAGNTIYF. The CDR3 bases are TGTGCCATCAGTTCTCAGGGGATAGCCGGAAACACCATATATTTT.

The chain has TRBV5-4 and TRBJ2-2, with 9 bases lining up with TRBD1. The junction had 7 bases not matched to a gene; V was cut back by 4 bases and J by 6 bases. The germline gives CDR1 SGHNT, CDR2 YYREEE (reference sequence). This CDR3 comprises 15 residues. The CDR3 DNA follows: TGTGCCAGCAGCCTCCGACAGGGGGGCGCCGGGGAGCTGTTTTTT. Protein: CASSLRQGGAGELFF.

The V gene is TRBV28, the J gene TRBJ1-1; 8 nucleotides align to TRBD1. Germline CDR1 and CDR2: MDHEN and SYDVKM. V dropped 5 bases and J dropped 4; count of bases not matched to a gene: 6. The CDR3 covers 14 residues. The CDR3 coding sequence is TGTGCCAGCAGTCCGCCGACAGGGGCCACTGAAGCTTTCTTT. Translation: CASSPPTGATEAFF.

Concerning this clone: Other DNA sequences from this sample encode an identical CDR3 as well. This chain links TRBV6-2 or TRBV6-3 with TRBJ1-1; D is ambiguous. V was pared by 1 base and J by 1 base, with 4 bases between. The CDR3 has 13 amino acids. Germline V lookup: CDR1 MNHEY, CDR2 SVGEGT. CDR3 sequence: CASSYLRNTEAFF. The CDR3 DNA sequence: TGTGCCAGCAGTTACTTACGGAACACTGAAGCTTTCTTT.

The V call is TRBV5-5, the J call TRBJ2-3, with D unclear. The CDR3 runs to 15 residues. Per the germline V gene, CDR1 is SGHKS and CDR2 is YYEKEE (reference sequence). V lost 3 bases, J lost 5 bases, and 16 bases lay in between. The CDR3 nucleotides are TGTGCCAGCAGCTCTAACGTAGTGAGAAGAGATACGCAGTATTTT. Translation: CASSSNVVRRDTQYF.

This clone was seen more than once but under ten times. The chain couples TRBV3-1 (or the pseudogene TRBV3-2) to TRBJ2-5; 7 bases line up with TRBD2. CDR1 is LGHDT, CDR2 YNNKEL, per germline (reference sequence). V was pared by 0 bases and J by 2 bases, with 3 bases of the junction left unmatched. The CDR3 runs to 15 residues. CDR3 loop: CASSQEWGGQETQYF. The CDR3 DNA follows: TGTGCCAGCAGCCAAGAGTGGGGAGGGCAAGAGACCCAGTACTTC.

In DNA form, the CDR3 reads TGTGCCAGCAGTCGGACAGGGGGCGAATACGAGCAGTACTTC. Translation gives CASSRTGGEYEQYF. The chain is built from TRBV7-8 and TRBJ2-7; 11 bases line up with TRBD1. This CDR3 is 14 amino acids long. The V segment lost 6 bases and the J segment 4 bases; nucleotides outside the gene matches: 5. CDR1 and CDR2 from the germline V gene are SGHVS and FQNEAQ. Full variable domain (missing parts from reference TRBV7-8 and TRBJ2-7): GAGVSQSPRYKVAKRGQDVALRCDPISGHVSLFWYQQALGQGPEFLTYFQNEAQLDKSGLPSDRFFAERPEGSVSTLKIQRTQQEDSAVYLCASSRTGGEYEQYFGPGTRLTVT.

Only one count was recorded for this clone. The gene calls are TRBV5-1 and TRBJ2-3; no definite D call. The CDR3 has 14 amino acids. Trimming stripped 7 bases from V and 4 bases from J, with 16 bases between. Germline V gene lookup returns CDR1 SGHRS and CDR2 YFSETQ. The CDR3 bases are TGCGCCAGCTATGGTCACAGTACCCCAGATACGCAGTATTTT. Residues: CASYGHSTPDTQYF.

This CDR3 reads CASSRDSGYEQYF. As DNA, the CDR3 is TGTGCCAGCAGCAGGGACAGCGGCTACGAGCAGTACTTC. The V gene is TRBV5-4, the J gene TRBJ2-7, with TRBD1 identical over 7 bases. The CDR3 is made up of 13 amino acids. CDR1 and CDR2 (germline): SGHNT, YYREEE (reference sequence). With 4 bases clipped from V and 3 bases from J, the junction kept 4 bases outside the gene matches. The full variable domain, its missing parts supplied by reference TRBV5-4 and TRBJ2-7, is ETGVTQSPTHLIKTRGQQVTLRCSSQSGHNTVSWYQQALGQGPQFIFQYYREEENGRGNFPPRFSGLQFPNYSSELNVNALELDDSALYLCASSRDSGYEQYFGPGTRLTVT.

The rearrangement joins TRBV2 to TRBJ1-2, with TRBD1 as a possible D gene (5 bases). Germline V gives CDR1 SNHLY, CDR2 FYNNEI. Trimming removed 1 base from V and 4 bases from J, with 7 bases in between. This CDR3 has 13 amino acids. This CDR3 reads CASSEGGAYGYTF. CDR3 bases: TGTGCCAGCAGTGAAGGGGGCGCCTATGGCTACACCTTC.

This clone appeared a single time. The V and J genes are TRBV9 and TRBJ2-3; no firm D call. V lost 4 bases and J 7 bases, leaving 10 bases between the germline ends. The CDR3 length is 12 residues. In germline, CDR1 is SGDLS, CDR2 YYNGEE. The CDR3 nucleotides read TGTGCCAGCAGCCCCGACCTTAATACGCAGTATTTT. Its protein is CASSPDLNTQYF.

The CDR3 DNA is TGTGCCAGCAGCTTAGGCAGTAGAAACTATGGCTACACCTTC. It codes for CASSLGSRNYGYTF. This chain connects TRBV7-2 to TRBJ1-2; D unclear. The CDR3 totals 14 residues. The germline V gene has CDR1 SGHTA and CDR2 FQGNSA. V lost 1 base and J lost 2, with 8 bases in between.

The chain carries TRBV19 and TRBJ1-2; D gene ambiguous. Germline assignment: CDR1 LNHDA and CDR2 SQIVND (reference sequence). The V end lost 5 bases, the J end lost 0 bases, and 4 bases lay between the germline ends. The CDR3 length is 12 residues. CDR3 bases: TGTGCCAGTAGTCATGCTAACTATGGCTACACCTTC. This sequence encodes CASSHANYGYTF.

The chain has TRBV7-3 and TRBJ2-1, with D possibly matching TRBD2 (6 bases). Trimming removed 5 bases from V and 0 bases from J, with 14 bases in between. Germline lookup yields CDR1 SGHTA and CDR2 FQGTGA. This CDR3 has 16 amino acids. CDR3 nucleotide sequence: TGTGCCAGCAGCCCGGGACTCCCCAGCTCCTACAATGAGCAGTTCTTC. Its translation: CASSPGLPSSYNEQFF.

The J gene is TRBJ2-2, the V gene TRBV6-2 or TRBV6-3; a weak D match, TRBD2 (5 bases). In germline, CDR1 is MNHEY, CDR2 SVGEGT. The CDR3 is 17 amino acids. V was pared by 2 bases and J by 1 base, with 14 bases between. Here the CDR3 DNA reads TGTGCCAGCAGTTACCCTAGCAGGACCGTGAACACCGGGGAGCTGTTTTTT. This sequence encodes CASSYPSRTVNTGELFF.

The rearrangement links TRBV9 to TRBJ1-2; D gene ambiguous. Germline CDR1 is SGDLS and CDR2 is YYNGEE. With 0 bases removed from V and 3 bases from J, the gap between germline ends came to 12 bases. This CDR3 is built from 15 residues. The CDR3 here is CASSVGGEGHYGYTF. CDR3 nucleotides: TGTGCCAGCAGCGTAGGAGGAGAAGGGCACTATGGCTACACCTTC.

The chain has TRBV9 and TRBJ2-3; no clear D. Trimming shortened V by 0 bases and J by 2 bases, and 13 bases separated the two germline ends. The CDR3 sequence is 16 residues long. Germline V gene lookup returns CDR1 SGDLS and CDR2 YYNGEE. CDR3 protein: CASSVDPYSPTDTQYF. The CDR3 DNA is TGTGCCAGCAGCGTAGACCCTTACTCCCCCACAGATACGCAGTATTTT.

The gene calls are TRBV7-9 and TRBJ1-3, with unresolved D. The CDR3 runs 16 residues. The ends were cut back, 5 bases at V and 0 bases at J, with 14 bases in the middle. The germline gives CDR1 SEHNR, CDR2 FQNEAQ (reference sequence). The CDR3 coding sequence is TGTGCCAGCAGCGAAGCGGAGTTGGACTCTGGAAACACCATATATTTT. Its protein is CASSEAELDSGNTIYF.

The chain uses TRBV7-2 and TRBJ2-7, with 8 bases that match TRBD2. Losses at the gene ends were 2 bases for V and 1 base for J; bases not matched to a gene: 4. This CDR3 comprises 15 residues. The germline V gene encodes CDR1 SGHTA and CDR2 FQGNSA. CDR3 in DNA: TGTGCCAGCAGCTTACCCGGGACTAGTTCCTACGAGCAGTACTTC. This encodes CASSLPGTSSYEQYF.

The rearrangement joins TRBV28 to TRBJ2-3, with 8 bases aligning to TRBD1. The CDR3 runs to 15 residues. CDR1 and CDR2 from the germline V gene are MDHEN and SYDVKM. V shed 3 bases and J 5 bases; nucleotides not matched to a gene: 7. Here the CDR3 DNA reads TGTGCCAGCAGTTTTGGACAGGGCTTTGGAGATACGCAGTATTTT. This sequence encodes CASSFGQGFGDTQYF.